This TCR beta chain was sequenced during a study of blood T cell repertoires in COVID-19. Overall study context: The United States, Italy and Spain provided the acute and convalescent COVID-19 samples.

Germline assignment: CDR1 SGHKS and CDR2 YYEKEE (reference sequence). The CDR3 is made up of 16 amino acids. Trimming left V 0 bases short and J 6 bases short, with 16 bases between. This clone was observed a few times. Assay used: immunoSEQ multiplex PCR; TCRdb lists only in-frame clones, some missing. The table has about 220,000 clones, less than 85% seen once. Input material: peripheral blood. This receptor was obtained from an elderly woman with acute or convalescent COVID-19. The chain combines TRBV5-5 with TRBJ1-5; maybe TRBD1 (5 bases). The CDR3 DNA follows: TGTGCCAGCAGCTTGGACAGGATGGTTCCCCCTCAGCCCCAGCATTTT. It encodes CASSLDRMVPPQPQHF.